This T cell receptor beta chain was recovered during a study of cytomegalovirus exposure and HLA in healthy donors. Study-wide context: The study's early data release held roughly 91 million unique TCRs from HLA-typed donors.

Study-level points and caveats: For most TCR sequences rarity was the rule, although some public TCRs occurred in many donors.

With respect to this clone: The antigen is unknown.

Unrecorded immune exposures were likely, despite nominal health at sampling. The primer mix had 60 Vbeta and 13 Jbeta primers. Clones were sequenced by immunoSEQ multiplex PCR, and TCRdb holds only the in-frame ones, with some missing. The sample yields some 160,000 clones, more than 65% seen once. CDR1 SGDLS and CDR2 YYNGEE come from the germline V gene. With 4 bases removed from V and 6 bases from J, the gap between germline ends came to 10 bases. This CDR3 has 13 amino acids. This receptor was obtained from a woman aged 30 to 39 in good health and CMV-seronegative. J is TRBJ2-2 and V is TRBV9; tentative D call: TRBD1 (6 bases). Sequencing was performed on PBMCs. This chain's CDR3 is CASSLQGPGELFF. The DNA for the CDR3 is TGTGCCAGCAGCTTACAGGGACCCGGGGAGCTGTTTTTT.